What follows describes a single T cell receptor beta chain. Its antigen is undetermined. The data were obtained in a study of T cell responses to AZD1222 COVID-19 vaccine. Study-level results: Targeting of unmutated variant regions was reportedly seen in nearly half of spike-specific TCRs. Repertoire sampling was restricted to post-peak T cell response timepoints.

The CDR3 loop spans 11 amino acids. V shed 8 bases and J shed 7 bases, with 11 bases lying between them. CDR1 MNHEY and CDR2 SVGAGI come from the germline V gene. Sequencing was performed with immunoSEQ multiplex PCR; in TCRdb, only in-frame clones are kept and a portion is missing. The sample gives about 180,000 clones, 90% to 95% of which show up once; 1.5% to 2% is in the top ten. The rearrangement joins TRBV6-5 to TRBJ1-2, with a tentative D call TRBD1 (6 bases). The TCR originated in an adult who received the AZD1222 COVID-19 vaccine. This specimen was peripheral blood, taken 28 days after the second AZD1222 dose. The CDR3 region is CASSGVGGYTF. In DNA, the CDR3 is TGTGCCAGCTCAGGGGTAGGTGGCTACACCTTC.